A single sample gave rise to the 30 T cell receptor beta chains below, sequenced in a study of CXCR3-negative and CXCR3-positive naive CD8 T cells. No cognate antigen is known for these TCRs. Study-wide results and limits: Against CXCR3-negative naive cells, CXCR3-positive naive cells showed more hydrophobic TRB CDR3s.

TRB cDNA was prepared as libraries by UMI-labeled 5' RACE. Following a re-call of the 5' RACE reads, TCRdb has one entry per CDR3 protein and lacks DNA. The sample table sets out around 60,000 distinct CDR3 sequences. Sequenced sample: naive CXCR3+ CD8+ T cells from blood. As to subset: CD45RO-CCR7+CD27+CD95- naive CD8+ T cells expressing CXCR3 (TNR3+). These TCRs come from a human donor in good health. Some clones in this sample may be carry-over from other donors' samples.

This chain connects TRBV5-1 to TRBJ1-2; absent DNA, TCRdb's TRBD1 call cannot be checked. The germline V gene encodes CDR1 SGHRS and CDR2 YFSETQ. CDR3 length equals 15 residues. Here the CDR3 reads CASSLGPGVGYGYTF.

V usage is TRBV6-6 and J usage is TRBJ2-1; TCRdb proposes TRBD2, but this gene call is untestable without DNA. Germline V CDR1 and CDR2: MNHNY, SVGAGI (reference sequence). This CDR3 contains 14 residues. CDR3 sequence: CASSSGLADYEQFF.

The gene calls are TRBV4-1 and TRBJ2-1; no DNA is available, so the TRBD2 call from TCRdb remains unchecked. CDR1 and CDR2 from the germline V gene are MGHRA and YSYEKL. There are 16 residues in the CDR3. CDR3 sequence reads: CASSQLLAGVNNEQFF.

The J gene is TRBJ1-1, the V gene TRBV29-1. Germline V gene data show CDR1 as SQVTM and CDR2 as ANQGSEA. The CDR3 consists of 11 residues. The CDR3 sequence is CSVLEGVGAFF.

The chain combines TRBV6-5 with TRBJ2-5; TCRdb indicates TRBD1, and absent DNA this call remains unverified. The CDR3 extends over 15 amino acids. Per the germline V gene, CDR1 is MNHEY and CDR2 is SVGAGI. CDR3 region: CASSSPGRSQETQYF.

The gene calls are TRBV12-2 and TRBJ2-5. TRBV12-2 is assigned pseudogene status. CDR3 length: 16 residues. This CDR3 reads CASRPQSDRRMGTQYF.

The chain links TRBV14 to TRBJ2-1; as DNA is missing, the TRBD2 call by TCRdb cannot be tested. Germline values: CDR1 SGHDN, CDR2 FVKESK. The CDR3 covers 17 residues. The CDR3 loop reads CASSQEFLREGYNEQFF.

V and J are TRBV28 and TRBJ2-7; TCRdb outputs TRBD2, but without DNA this stays unchecked. Per the germline V gene, CDR1 is MDHEN and CDR2 is SYDVKM. The CDR3 runs 15 residues. The CDR3 reads CASWAGRGLAFEQYF.

The V gene is TRBV28, the J gene TRBJ2-5; TCRdb picks TRBD1, but there is no DNA to check that call. The germline V gene encodes CDR1 MDHEN and CDR2 SYDVKM. The CDR3 is 16 residues long. CDR3 sequence: CASSVPGQPGGETQYF.

This chain uses TRBV7-9 with TRBJ2-4; TCRdb selects TRBD1, and the lack of DNA leaves this call unchecked. CDR3 length: 14 residues. Germline CDR1 SEHNR, CDR2 FQNEAQ (reference sequence). The CDR3 sequence: CASSPVEDRGIQYF.

The chain couples TRBV15 to TRBJ2-1; TCRdb lists TRBD2, though no DNA is available to test this call. The CDR3 covers 18 residues. Germline V gene sequence: CDR1 LNHNV, CDR2 YYDKDF (reference sequence). This CDR3 is CATSREPRTSGGFNEQFF.

The chain couples TRBV29-1 to TRBJ2-2. CDR3 size: 12 residues. Germline V gene lookup returns CDR1 SQVTM and CDR2 ANQGSEA. Here the CDR3 reads CSVEQFTGELFF.

The chain couples TRBV14 to TRBJ2-3. Germline CDR1 reads SGHDN; CDR2 reads FVKESK. The CDR3 covers 13 residues. The CDR3 loop reads CASSQGLSDTQYF.

V usage is TRBV5-5 and J usage is TRBJ2-1. Germline CDR1 reads SGHKS; CDR2 reads YYEKEE (reference sequence). This CDR3 is 15 amino acids long. CDR3: CASRPDGSSYNEQFF.

V and J are TRBV7-9 and TRBJ1-1; TCRdb reports TRBD1, a call that lacks DNA to check it against. The CDR3 is 15 residues long. The germline V gene has CDR1 SEHNR and CDR2 FQNEAQ (reference sequence). This CDR3 is CASSIDRAMNTEAFF.

This sequence joins TRBV7-2 and TRBJ2-3. The CDR3 spans 16 residues. Germline loops: CDR1 SGHTA, CDR2 FQGNSA. CDR3 in amino acids: CASSLMSYSGTDTQYF.

The chain carries TRBV29-1 and TRBJ2-1; without DNA, the TCRdb call of TRBD1 cannot be checked. The length of the CDR3 is 14 residues. CDR1 SQVTM and CDR2 ANQGSEA come from the germline V gene. CDR3: CSVEDWGQVDEQFF.

This chain connects TRBV5-1 to TRBJ2-7; absent DNA, TCRdb's TRBD2 call cannot be checked. There are 16 residues in the CDR3. Germline V gene sequence: CDR1 SGHRS, CDR2 YFSETQ. The CDR3 sequence: CASSPAASGGEYEQYF.

This chain uses TRBV4-2 with TRBJ1-2; TCRdb reports TRBD1, a call that lacks DNA to check it against. The CDR3 consists of 15 residues. Germline CDR1 LGHNA, CDR2 YNFKEQ. The CDR3 here is CASSLQTGQSTGYTF.

The chain combines TRBV7-2 with TRBJ1-2. CDR1 SGHTA and CDR2 FQGNSA come from the germline V gene. The length of the CDR3 is 11 residues. The CDR3 sequence: CASSLESGYTF. Full variable domain (missing parts from reference TRBV7-2 and TRBJ1-2): GAGVSQSPSNKVTEKGKDVELRCDPISGHTALYWYRQSLGQGLEFLIYFQGNSAPDKSGLPSDRFSAERTGGSVSTLTIQRTQQEDSAVYLCASSLESGYTFGSGTRLTVV.

The CDR3 here is CAGLRRQGSTYEQYF. The rearrangement joins TRBV7-8 to TRBJ2-7; TCRdb reports TRBD1, a call that lacks DNA to check it against. This CDR3 contains 15 residues. The germline V gene encodes CDR1 SGHVS and CDR2 FQNEAQ.

The chain employs TRBV7-3 and TRBJ2-2. The germline gives CDR1 SGHTA, CDR2 FQGTGA. The CDR3 is 13 amino acids. CDR3 loop: CASSLNRNGELFF.

The chain combines TRBV14 with TRBJ2-1; TCRdb's D call of TRBD1 is untestable without DNA. Per the germline V gene, CDR1 is SGHDN and CDR2 is FVKESK. The CDR3 is made up of 15 amino acids. The CDR3 sequence is CASSQDWTRWGEQFF.

V and J are TRBV27 and TRBJ2-7; the D call from TCRdb, TRBD2, cannot be confirmed without DNA. CDR1 and CDR2 (germline): MNHEY, SMNVEV (reference sequence). The CDR3 spans 13 residues. This CDR3 is CASSPGLVYEQYF.

V gene TRBV29-1 combines with J gene TRBJ1-2. Germline CDR1 reads SQVTM; CDR2 reads ANQGSEA. This CDR3 is built from 11 residues. Here the CDR3 reads CSVVTDYGYTF.

This chain links TRBV4-3 with TRBJ2-1; the TCRdb call, TRBD1, lacks DNA for checking. Germline CDR1 is LGHNA and CDR2 is YSLEER. The CDR3 loop spans 15 amino acids. Here the CDR3 reads CASSQGTGGENEQFF.

CDR3 amino acids: CASRGPNPNYGYTF. The chain has TRBV7-9 and TRBJ1-2; TCRdb lists TRBD1, though no DNA is available to test this call. The CDR3 loop spans 14 amino acids. CDR1 is SEHNR, CDR2 FQNEAQ, per germline (reference sequence).

The chain employs TRBV27 and TRBJ2-7; TCRdb gives TRBD1 as the D gene, but with no DNA this cannot be confirmed. Germline V gene lookup returns CDR1 MNHEY and CDR2 SMNVEV (reference sequence). The CDR3 is 14 residues long. CDR3 amino acids: CASTSDRDSYEQYF.

J is TRBJ2-5 and V is TRBV12-5; TCRdb designates TRBD1, a call that cannot be tested without DNA. CDR3 length equals 16 residues. Germline assignment: CDR1 LGHNT and CDR2 FRNRAP. CDR3 sequence reads: CASGLVLGGLAETQYF.

The chain combines TRBV7-6 with TRBJ2-7; TCRdb's D call of TRBD2 is untestable without DNA. The CDR3 loop spans 13 amino acids. CDR1 is SGHVS and CDR2 is FNYEAQ in the germline V gene. The CDR3 reads CASSPSILGEQYF.